The 5 T cell receptor beta chains below come from one sample, sequenced in a study of T cells in Graves' hyperthyroidism and ophthalmopathy. RNA transcripts served as the template for amplifying TCR beta CDR3 regions. Initially, a first-round RT-PCR of the TCR CDR3 employed the HTBI primer set. TCRdb processed the multiplex PCR reads anew with MiXCR; each CDR3 protein has one entry. The table has approximately 100,000 distinct CDR3 sequences, about 40% seen once; the top ten hold roughly a tenth. Sequenced: peripheral blood or thyroid tissue (not recorded which). The receptor set was obtained from a woman in her 30s with Graves' hyperthyroidism.

In regard to this clonotype: Sequence at one end of the junction differs from germline and may be a read error. The chain carries TRBV7-2 and TRBJ2-3; TRBD2 aligns across 12 bases. This CDR3 spans 15 amino acids. From germline, CDR1 is SGHTA and CDR2 FQGNSA. CDR3 DNA sequence: TGTGCCAGCGGCCTCGGACTAGCGGGGACAGATACACAGTATTTT. Translation gives CASGLGLAGTDTQYF.

V usage is TRBV12-3 or TRBV12-4 and J usage is TRBJ2-2, with unresolved D. V lost 6 bases and J 6 bases, leaving 11 bases between the germline ends. CDR3 length equals 13 residues. CDR3 nucleotide sequence: TGTGCCAGCAGCCGAGAGTTTCCCGGGGAGCTGTTTTTT. Translating gives CASSREFPGELFF.

This clonotype has at least ten counts. The chain joins TRBV2 to TRBJ2-7; D is perhaps TRBD1 or TRBD2 (5 bases each). The CDR3 sequence is 16 residues long. Deletions cut 3 bases from V and 1 base from J, with 16 bases between. From germline, CDR1 is SNHLY and CDR2 FYNNEI. CDR3 sequence reads: CASSDLGTAVSYEQYF. In nucleotides, the CDR3 is TGTGCCAGCAGTGATCTCGGGACCGCAGTATCCTACGAGCAGTACTTC.

The rearrangement links TRBV9 to TRBJ2-7, with D possibly being TRBD2 (7 bases). The CDR3 is 15 amino acids. With 0 bases removed from V and 6 bases from J, the gap between germline ends came to 16 bases. The germline CDR1 and CDR2 sequences are SGDLS and YYNGEE. The DNA of the CDR3 is TGTGCCAGCAGCGTAGGCAGGAGCGGGACACGCGAGCAGTACTTC. This sequence encodes CASSVGRSGTREQYF. Complete variable domain (other parts from reference TRBV9 and TRBJ2-7): DSGVTQTPKHLITATGQRVTLRCSPRSGDLSVYWYQQSLDQGLQFLIQYYNGEERAKGNILERFSAQQFPDLHSELNLSSLELGDSALYFCASSVGRSGTREQYFGPGTRLTVT.

As for this clonotype: A much bigger clone sits one base away, suggesting this may be a read error. No conserved phenylalanine or tryptophan ends this CDR3, so it is likely a read error. The gene calls are TRBV7-6 and TRBJ2-7; D is tentatively TRBD1 or TRBD2 (5 bases each). The CDR3 extends over 13 amino acids. From germline, CDR1 is SGHVS and CDR2 FNYEAQ. Trimming pared 6 bases from V and 2 bases from J, leaving 11 bases between. In DNA form, the CDR3 reads TGTGCCAGCAGTGGGGACGCCGCCTACGAGCAGTACTCC. It specifies CASSGDAAYEQYS.